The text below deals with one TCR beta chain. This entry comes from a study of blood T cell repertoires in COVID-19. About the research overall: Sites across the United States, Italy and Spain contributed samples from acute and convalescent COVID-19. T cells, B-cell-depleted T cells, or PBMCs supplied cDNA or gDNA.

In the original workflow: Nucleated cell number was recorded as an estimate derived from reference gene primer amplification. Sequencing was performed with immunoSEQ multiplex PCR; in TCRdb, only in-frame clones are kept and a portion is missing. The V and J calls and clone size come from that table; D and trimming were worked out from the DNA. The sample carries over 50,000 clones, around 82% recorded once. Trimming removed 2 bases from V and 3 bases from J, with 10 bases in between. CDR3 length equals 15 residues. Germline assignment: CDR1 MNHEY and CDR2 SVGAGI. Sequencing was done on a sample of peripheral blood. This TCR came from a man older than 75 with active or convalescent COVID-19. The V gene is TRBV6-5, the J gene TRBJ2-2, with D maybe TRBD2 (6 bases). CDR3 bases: TGTGCCAGCAGTTACGGAGGGGAAGACACCGGGGAGCTGTTTTTT. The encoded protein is CASSYGGEDTGELFF.